A single T cell receptor (beta chain) is shown here with its context. Its antigen is undetermined. Germline V lookup: CDR1 SGHVS, CDR2 FQNEAQ. The CDR3 spans 16 residues. Trimming left V 5 bases short and J 1 base short, with 16 bases between. Template switching, a step in the protocol, added a universal primer site, and cDNA carried unique molecular identifiers. TCRdb reprocessed the 5' RACE reads with MiXCR, giving one entry per CDR3 protein. The table shows roughly 570,000 distinct CDR3 sequences, with approximately 10% occurring only once. This specimen comes from a study of identical twins. Study results and limitations: There was an excess of low generation probability in the out-of-frame alpha sequences that twins shared.

The sample was also linked to a second study, of yellow fever vaccine responses in identical twins.

Sequencing was performed on PBMCs. This TCR was recovered from a woman aged 18-29 years in good health. The V gene is TRBV7-8, the J gene TRBJ2-3; tentative D call: TRBD2 (6 bases). The DNA for the CDR3 is TGTGCCAGCAGCGACATTAGGACTATTGGCACAGATACGCAGTATTTT. It yields the protein CASSDIRTIGTDTQYF.